This TCR beta chain was obtained from a study of cytomegalovirus exposure and HLA in healthy donors (dated by TCRdb to 2015 to 2018). In terms of the full investigation: An earlier analysis of more than 550 of the donors reported 276 Gb of sequence data and 95 million to 130 million unique TCR beta sequences obtained from 180 million or so T cells. Roughly 300 gigabases of sequencing data and 75 million to 85 million unique TCR sequences made up an early release that covered under 750 HLA-typed donors. Of the 300 to 400 genotyped donors, 65% to 90% fell in the genetic ancestry cluster associated with self-reported Caucasian donors. The study was designed to test whether signatures of past pathogen exposure could be identified by cataloging public T cell receptors. The study used immunosequencing to profile the T cell repertoires of approximately 640 subjects and linked those repertoires to cytomegalovirus serostatus. In addition to the first cohort of 666 subjects, a separate validation cohort of 130 or so different subjects was used. To predict cytomegalovirus infection status, the study brought together high-throughput TCR immunosequencing, statistical association of individual TCRs with disease status, and machine learning. A later analysis re-examined previously published TCR beta repertoires from about 670 donors and added high-resolution HLA genotyping to investigate patterns of TCR occurrence. Rather than using new phenotypic data, the later analysis identified candidate immune exposures from TCR beta sequences and from how often those sequences occurred across donors. An earlier analysis of several hundred of the donors used high-throughput TCR beta sequencing to judge whether each TCR beta V gene segment behaved as functional or pseudogenic. Donor age, sex, ethnicity and CMV serostatus were collected together with the repertoire data. A later genetic analysis used genome-wide SNP genotypes for 398 of the 666 donors, treating that subset as a discovery cohort. All discovery cohort repertoires had been generated on a single sequencing platform. HLA typing included class I and class II loci at four-digit resolution. Typing coverage differed by locus: A, B, C, DRB1 and DQB1 were typed in about 620-630 donors, DQA1 in 500 to 550, DPA1 in around 580, and DPB1 in approximately 450. Five DR-DQ haplotypes were treated as single units for association and clustering because of strong linkage in the cohort. Among around 400 genotyped donors of the cohort, an average of approximately 250,000 unique TCR beta nucleotide sequences were sequenced per donor, about a sixth of them non-productive. Broad study findings and their caveats: When HLA alleles, especially DR and DQ, strongly co-occurred, TCR associations were difficult to assign to individual alleles. In this cohort, only TCR beta chains were sequenced, and detectable features were limited by the absence of alpha or paired-chain data. A few of the identified cytomegalovirus-associated TCR beta chains were confirmed in vitro to be specific for cytomegalovirus antigens. Roughly uniform sequencing depth across donors was assumed in presence/absence analyses, although this assumption may not hold. Linkage disequilibrium might explain the correlated functional status among segregating V segments, but an unknown experimental factor could not be ruled out. In a later analysis, HLA-associated TCR beta chains were found to be more clonally expanded and to have lower generation probabilities than equally common non-associated chains. Most TCR sequences were seen in very few donors, while some public TCRs were found in many individuals. The earlier analysis of almost 600 of the donors excluded approximately 17 rarely observed V segments, including chromosome 9 orphons, because counts were too low. The authors suggested that the approach could potentially be extended to other disease states and immunological phenotypes. Most CMV-associated TCR beta chains appeared to be HLA-restricted in a later analysis, and the HLA associations seemed to be driven largely by CMV exposure. HLA typing was unavailable for some donors at each locus, so association tests used only the typed subset. For the cohort, immune exposure information was limited to CMV serostatus. A later genetic analysis reported fewer N-insertions in productive TCRs among donors in an Asian-associated ancestry cluster than the roughly 720-donor mean. In the study, 150 to 200 TCR beta chains were listed as associated with cytomegalovirus. Because the 87-base-pair reads could not distinguish some IMGT-functional V segments, including TRBV6-2 and TRBV6-3, those segments were excluded. Specific HLA alleles were associated with 15,000 to 20,000 TCR beta sequences at a false discovery rate of 0.05 in a later analysis. A group of highly shared sequence variants was considered likely to be a technical artifact of the sequencing pipeline. Several of the top co-occurrence clusters appeared to be linked to parvovirus B19, influenza, CMV and Epstein-Barr virus, according to a later analysis. In an earlier analysis of over 550 of the donors, most TCR beta V segments were observed in productive rearrangements about 90% or about 30% of the time, broadly matching IMGT annotations. V-gene and J-gene trimming of TCR beta chains was associated with a missense DCLRE1C variant in a later genetic analysis, and the association was replicated in an independent cohort. A further reported finding was that TCR beta sequences accurately predicted the HLA-A and HLA-B alleles for most subjects in the first cohort. The classifier was reported to diagnose cytomegalovirus status with high specificity and sensitivity in both the original and validation cohorts. According to a later analysis, TCR association rates differed among HLA loci, with DRB1 alleles showing the most associated TCRs and HLA-C alleles showing the fewest.

Note on this clone: Its recognized antigen is unknown. No qualities accompany the bases; no much larger clone lies one base away.

Library method: the immunoSEQ multiplex PCR assay. A mixture of 60 forward primers for TCR Vbeta segments and 13 reverse primers for TCR Jbeta segments was used in the multiplex PCR. The CDR3 region of rearranged TCR beta genes was amplified from genomic DNA with a multiplex PCR assay. The amplified TCR beta libraries were sequenced on the Illumina HiSeq System as 87-base-pair reads. The authors' analysis ran thus. Across the 666 repertoires, a later analysis counted about 81 million unique TCR beta chains, 9.5 million to 12 million of which were shared by at least two donors. To remove PCR and sequencing errors, raw reads were error-corrected and collapsed into unique sequences using a nearest-neighbor algorithm that merged closely related sequences. CDR3 sequences were aligned to IMGT reference sequences to assign V, D and J gene segments. Each retained sequence needed at least a six-nucleotide match to both a V gene segment and a J gene segment. Rearrangements were classified as productive when the CDR3 lacked stop codons and remained in frame with V and J, and all other rearrangements were classified as non-productive. Following IMGT convention, CDR3 was defined as the stretch from the second conserved V-encoded cysteine up to the conserved J-encoded phenylalanine. In an earlier analysis of around 540 of the donors, sequences lacking an unambiguous match to a single V gene segment were excluded. In an earlier analysis of 587 of the donors, a V segment was called functional when productive rearrangements were above 56.7%, and segregating when the standard deviation between donors exceeded 5%. A statistical classification framework was built to diagnose cytomegalovirus status from the catalog of TCR beta chain sequences. In a later analysis, TCR nucleotide sequences were compared against IMGT/GENE-DB human TR gene sequences so that V and J genes could be assigned. The TCRdist pipeline was used in a later analysis to assign CDR3 sequences and most-parsimonious VDJ recombination scenarios. In a later analysis, each TCR beta chain was defined by its CDR3 amino acid sequence together with its V-gene family, and reads without a unique V-gene family were excluded. A later analysis removed 600 or so highly shared, low-generation-probability nucleotide sequences to deal with suspected cross-contamination and a sequencing artifact. In a later analysis, a clonal expansion index for each public chain was calculated from normalized within-repertoire ranks of inferred template counts. A later analysis computed generation probabilities with a VDJ recombination model fitted to out-of-frame rearrangements, and checked the results against IGoR. A later analysis scored TCR-TCR, TCR-HLA and TCR-CMV co-occurrence with hypergeometric tests, applying a repertoire-size bias correction to TCR pairs. False discovery rates were estimated in a later analysis by permuting HLA or CMV assignments 20 times. In a later analysis, co-occurring TCRs were grouped using DBSCAN, and TCRdist sequence similarity was added for clustering within HLA-allele-positive subsets. Repertoires with fewer than 30,000 or more than 120,000 public chains were left out of co-occurrence clustering, as were about five repertoires with anomalous nucleotide sharing. The source is immuneACCESS, and TCRdb retained only in-frame sequences with V and J called. Part of the clones is not carried over; for the studies checked, unresolved V genes explain less than half of this, and the remainder is unexplained. V and J calls and clone size are those listed in that table; D and trimming were worked out from the DNA. This sample is represented by 150,000 to 200,000 clones; approximately 90% of them were singletons. The top ten hold less than 1.3% of the sample.

CDR3 length: 14 amino acids, cysteine to phenylalanine. Just the 42-base CDR3 DNA is kept, in frame starting at base 1. Compared with germline, V lacks 5 bases and J lacks 1 base; bases without a gene match: 5. CDR1 is given as MNHEY and CDR2 as SMNVEV, both from the germline V gene (reference sequence). In total, about 650 healthy bone marrow donors made up the cohort. Cohort members were all nominally healthy when sampled, although unrecorded immune exposures were likely present. The donor was CMV seronegative and was included in the group of several hundred seronegative cohort members. Every donor gave a peripheral blood sample, and the peripheral blood mononuclear cells from that sample were used for TCR beta sequencing. The Qiagen DNeasy Blood Extraction Kit was used to extract genomic DNA from the blood cell samples.

This sequence originates from a boy aged 2 to 10 in good health and CMV-seronegative. The V gene is TRBV27 and the J gene is TRBJ2-7; 7 nucleotides in the junction match TRBD1. Sample: PBMCs. The CDR3 in this case is CASSPVRGSYEQYF. Read as DNA, the sequence is TGTGCCAGCAGTCCGGTCAGGGGGTCCTACGAGCAGTACTTC.